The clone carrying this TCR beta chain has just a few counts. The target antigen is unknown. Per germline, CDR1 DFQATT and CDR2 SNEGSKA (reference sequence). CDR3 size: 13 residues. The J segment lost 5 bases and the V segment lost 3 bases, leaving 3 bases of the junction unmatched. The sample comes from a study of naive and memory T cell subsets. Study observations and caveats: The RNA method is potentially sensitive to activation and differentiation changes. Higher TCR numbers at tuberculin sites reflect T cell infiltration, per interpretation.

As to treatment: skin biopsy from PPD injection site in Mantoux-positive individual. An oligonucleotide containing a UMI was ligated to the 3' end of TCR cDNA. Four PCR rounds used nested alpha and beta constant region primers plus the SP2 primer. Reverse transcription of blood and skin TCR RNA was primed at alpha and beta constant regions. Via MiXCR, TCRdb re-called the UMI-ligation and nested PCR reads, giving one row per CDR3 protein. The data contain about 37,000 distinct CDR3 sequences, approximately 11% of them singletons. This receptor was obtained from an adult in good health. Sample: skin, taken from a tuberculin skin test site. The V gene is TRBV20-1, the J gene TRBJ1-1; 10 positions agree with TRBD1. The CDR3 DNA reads TGCAGTGCTAGGGACAGGGGGATGACTGAAGCTTTCTTT. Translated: CSARDRGMTEAFF.